These T cell receptor beta chains were read from a single sample in a study of blood T cell repertoires in COVID-19. Clones were read by immunoSEQ multiplex PCR, and TCRdb kept only the in-frame ones, dropping some. The sample holds about 140,000 clones, 80% to 85% seen once. Sequencing was carried out using PBMCs or T cells enriched from blood (not recorded which). Receptors originate from a man aged 35 to 55 with acute COVID-19. Both conserved end residues are trimmed from each CDR3.

TRBV7-9	ASSLLADTSGGNTGELF
TRBV14	ASSRGQSNTGELF
TRBV4-2	ASSQELAGHNPAEELF
TRBV29-1	SVELEIGANYGYT
TRBV14	ASSPTGYGYT
TRBV15	ATSRDWGEERDGYT
TRBV11-2	ASSFAGADYGYT
TRBV27	ASSFGAGGLGETEAF
TRBV6-5	ASSYGGEETQY
TRBV11-2	ASSFDREGEAF
TRBV10-3	AIGQGAWTSPLH
TRBV10-2	ASSGLADTDTQY
TRBV7-2	ASSLGTGGETQY
TRBV6-5	ASSTRAVNTGELF
TRBV20-1	SAPTGREQY
TRBV4-3	ASSSRTGLGGYT
TRBV5-1	ASTFGGQAQETQY
TRBV11-2	ASSQGVWTEAF
TRBV24-1	ATSETGTSGRAPQY
TRBV5-1	ASSRGAGGVNEQF
TRBV6-6	ASSPPGRLIPNTGELF
TRBV27	ASSRTRGHEQY
TRBV20-1	SARERSF
TRBV7-2	ASSLGGVYNEQF
TRBV28	ASSSAAGTPTYNEQF
TRBV6-5	ASSHRELLETQY
TRBV4-3	ASSQEMGVRTGELF
TRBV9	ASSVEGVPEKLF
TRBV30	AWTADYNQPQH
TRBV3-1/TRBV3-2	ASSQVPMVSGNTIY
TRBV18	ASSPPQAADTQY
TRBV5-1	ASSLSSRVGSYEQY
TRBV5-4	ASSLDSTQNYNEQF
TRBV5-4	ASSSVGGANTGELF
TRBV18	ASSPPGLAVGTGELF
TRBV19	ASRKREGVYEQY
TRBV5-4	ASSLPGQGAQETQY
TRBV19	ASSLGTGGKGEQF
TRBV2	ASSGDKGRGEKLF
TRBV5-8	ASSFGLMEQF
TRBV11-2	ASSPGPLAAPSTEAF
TRBV25-1	ASSETGDFYGYT
TRBV4-2	ASSQDRGRLAGANTGELF
TRBV10-3	AIMRTAFTDTQY
TRBV7-9	ASSFGGYNEQF
TRBV2	ASSDPVHIQY
TRBV12-5	ASGSGEEDRVDQETQY
TRBV24-1	ATSDLLGVLF
TRBV30	AWSVFQADIAF
TRBV29-1	SVGLTGVGTDTQY
TRBV5-5	ASSLEGGTNTGELF
TRBV5-1	ASSLGQGLEAF
TRBV28	ASTGPGTSGRRRYEQY
TRBV11-2	ASSQGVGGYNQPQH
TRBV5-1	ASSSGLAGYTNTGELF